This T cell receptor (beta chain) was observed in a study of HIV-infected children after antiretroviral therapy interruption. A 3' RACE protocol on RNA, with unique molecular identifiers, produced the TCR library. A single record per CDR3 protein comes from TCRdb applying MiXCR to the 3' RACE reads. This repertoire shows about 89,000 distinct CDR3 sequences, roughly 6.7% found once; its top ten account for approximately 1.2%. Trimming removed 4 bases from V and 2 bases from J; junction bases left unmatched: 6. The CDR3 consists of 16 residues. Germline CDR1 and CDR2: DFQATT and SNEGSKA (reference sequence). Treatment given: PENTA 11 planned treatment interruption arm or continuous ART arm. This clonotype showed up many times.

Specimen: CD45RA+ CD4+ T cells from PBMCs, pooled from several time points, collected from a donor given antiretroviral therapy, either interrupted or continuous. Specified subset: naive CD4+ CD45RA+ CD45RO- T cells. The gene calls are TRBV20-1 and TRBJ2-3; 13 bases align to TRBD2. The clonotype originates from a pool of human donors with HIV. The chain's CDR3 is CSATRTSGGVTDTQYF. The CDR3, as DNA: TGCAGTGCTACAAGGACTAGCGGGGGAGTCACAGATACGCAGTATTTT.